This TCR beta chain was profiled in a study of CD8 T cells in Susac syndrome. CDR3 size: 13 residues. Germline V CDR1 and CDR2: SQVTM, ANQGSEA. The multiple sclerosis control cohort comprised treatment-naive individuals presenting with stable or active relapsing-remitting disease. Reverse transcription of about 0.45 to 1 ug RNA was performed with random hexamers. TCRdb fed the immunoSEQ multiplex PCR reads into MiXCR, producing one record per CDR3 protein. The table shows roughly 120,000 distinct CDR3 sequences, with roughly 94% occurring only once. Concerning this clonotype: Mismatch with germline at one junction end may stem from a read error.

The sample comprised CD4+ T cells from PBMCs. This clonotype was sampled from a human donor with multiple sclerosis. The rearrangement links TRBV29-1 to TRBJ1-5, with a possible D match to TRBD1 (6 bases). The CDR3 DNA is TGCTGCGCGGGCCAGGGGATTGGACAGCCCCAGCTTTTT. It encodes CCAGQGIGQPQLF.